This T cell receptor beta chain was sequenced for a study of T cell repertoires in cytomegalovirus infection. On the study more broadly: Based on public TCR beta signatures, there were indications of CMV infection and of a matching HLA type.

Worth noting for this clonotype: The antigen remains unidentified.

In TCRdb, the reads were re-called with MiXCR into one record per CDR3 protein. The table includes about 110,000 distinct CDR3 sequences, about 28% detected once. Between the trimmed V and J ends, which lost 4 bases and 0 bases, there was a span of 11 bases. The V gene's germline CDR1 is SGHRS and CDR2 YFSETQ. This CDR3 is built from 15 residues. This rearrangement joins TRBV5-1 to TRBJ2-1; D is unclear. Here the sequenced sample was CD8+ T cells from cultured PBMCs, taken from culture after CMV antigen stimulation. This TCR was recovered from a human donor in good health (CMV status not recorded). Some clones in this sample may be carry-over from other donors' samples. CDR3 bases: TGCGCCAGCAGCCAAGGAGTAAGCTCCTACAATGAGCAGTTCTTC. Protein: CASSQGVSSYNEQFF.